This TCR beta chain was captured in a study of blood T cell repertoires in COVID-19. As for the study in general: T cells, B-cell-depleted T cells, or PBMCs provided the cDNA or gDNA that served as material.

There are 19 residues in the CDR3. The V and J ends lost 5 bases and 1 base respectively, with 24 bases between them. Germline CDR1 reads SGHVS; CDR2 reads FNYEAQ. Cohorts were determined from participant-reported clinical history. Among Cohort 3 donors, those recovered had two negative PCRs, clearance, or symptom resolution. Some clones are missing from TCRdb's copy, which holds only in-frame ones; the method was immunoSEQ multiplex PCR. The data contain 200,000 to 250,000 clones, about four fifths of them seen just once; the ten biggest clones take up 1.8%. J is TRBJ2-1 and V is TRBV7-6; the D gene is possibly TRBD1 (6 bases). This sequence was found in a man aged 60-69 years who had recovered from COVID-19. Sequenced input: PBMCs or T cells enriched from blood (not recorded which). CDR3 protein: CASSPETHRVGGSYNEQFF. CDR3 nucleotides: TGTGCCAGCAGCCCAGAAACCCACAGGGTTGGGGGTTCCTACAATGAGCAGTTCTTC.